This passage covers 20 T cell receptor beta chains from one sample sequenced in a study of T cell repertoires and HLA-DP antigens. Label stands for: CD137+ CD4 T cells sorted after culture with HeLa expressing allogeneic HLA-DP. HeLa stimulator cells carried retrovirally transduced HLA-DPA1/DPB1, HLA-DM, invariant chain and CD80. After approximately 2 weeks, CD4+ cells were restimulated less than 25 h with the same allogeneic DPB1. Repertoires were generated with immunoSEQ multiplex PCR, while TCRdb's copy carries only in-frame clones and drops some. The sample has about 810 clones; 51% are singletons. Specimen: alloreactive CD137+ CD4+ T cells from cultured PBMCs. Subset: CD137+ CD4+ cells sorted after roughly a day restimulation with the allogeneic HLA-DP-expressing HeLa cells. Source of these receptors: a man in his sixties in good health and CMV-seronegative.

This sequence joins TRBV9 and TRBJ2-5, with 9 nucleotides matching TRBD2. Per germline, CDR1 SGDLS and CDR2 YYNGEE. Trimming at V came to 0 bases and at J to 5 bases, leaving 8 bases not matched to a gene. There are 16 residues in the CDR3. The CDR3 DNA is TGTGCCAGCAGCGTAGGGCGAGCGGGAGGCACTGAGACCCAGTACTTC. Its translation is CASSVGRAGGTETQYF.

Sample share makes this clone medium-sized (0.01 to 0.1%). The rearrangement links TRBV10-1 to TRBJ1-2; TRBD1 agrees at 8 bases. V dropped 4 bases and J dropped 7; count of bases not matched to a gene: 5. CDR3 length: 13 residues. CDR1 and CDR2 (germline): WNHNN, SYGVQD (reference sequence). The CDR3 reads CASSGAGGTGYTF. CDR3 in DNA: TGCGCCAGCAGTGGTGCAGGGGGCACTGGCTACACCTTC.

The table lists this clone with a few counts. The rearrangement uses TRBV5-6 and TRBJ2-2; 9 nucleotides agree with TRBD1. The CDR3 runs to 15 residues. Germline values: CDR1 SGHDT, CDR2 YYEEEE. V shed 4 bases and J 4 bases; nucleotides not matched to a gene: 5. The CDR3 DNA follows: TGTGCCAGCAGCACGGGACAGGGTCTCACCGGGGAGCTGTTTTTT. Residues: CASSTGQGLTGELFF.

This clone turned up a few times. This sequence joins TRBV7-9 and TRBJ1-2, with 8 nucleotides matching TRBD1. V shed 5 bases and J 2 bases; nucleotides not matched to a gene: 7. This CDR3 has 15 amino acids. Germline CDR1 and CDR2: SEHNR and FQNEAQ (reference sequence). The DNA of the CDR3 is TGTGCCAGCAGCCACGGACAGGGATCCAACTATGGCTACACCTTC. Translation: CASSHGQGSNYGYTF.

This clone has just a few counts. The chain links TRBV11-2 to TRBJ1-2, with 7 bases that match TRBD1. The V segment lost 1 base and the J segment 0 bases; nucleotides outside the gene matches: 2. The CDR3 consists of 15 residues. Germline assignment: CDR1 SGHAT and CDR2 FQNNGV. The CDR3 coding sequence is TGTGCCAGCAGCTTAGCTAGGGGGCCTAACTATGGCTACACCTTC. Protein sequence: CASSLARGPNYGYTF.

The CDR3 loop is CASSLGGRGNTIYF. The CDR3 bases are TGTGCCAGCAGCTTGGGGGGCAGAGGAAACACCATATATTTT. The rearrangement uses TRBV5-5 and TRBJ1-3, with D possibly being TRBD1 (5 bases). Germline V CDR1 and CDR2: SGHKS, YYEKEE (reference sequence). Trimming pared 0 bases from V and 4 bases from J, leaving 8 bases between. This CDR3 contains 14 residues.

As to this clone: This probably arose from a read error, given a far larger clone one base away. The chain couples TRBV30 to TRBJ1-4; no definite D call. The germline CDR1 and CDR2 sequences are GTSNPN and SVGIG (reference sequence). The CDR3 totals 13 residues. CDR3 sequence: CASSVNSNEKLFF. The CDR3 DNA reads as TGTGCCTCGAGTGTAAACAGTAATGAAAAACTGTTTTTT.

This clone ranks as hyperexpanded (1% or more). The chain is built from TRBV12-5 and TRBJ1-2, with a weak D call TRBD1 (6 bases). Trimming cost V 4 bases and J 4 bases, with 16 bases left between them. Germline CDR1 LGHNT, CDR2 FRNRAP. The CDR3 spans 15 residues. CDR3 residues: CASGSPPDSGYGYTF. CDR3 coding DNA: TGTGCTAGTGGTTCACCGCCGGACAGTGGCTATGGCTACACCTTC.

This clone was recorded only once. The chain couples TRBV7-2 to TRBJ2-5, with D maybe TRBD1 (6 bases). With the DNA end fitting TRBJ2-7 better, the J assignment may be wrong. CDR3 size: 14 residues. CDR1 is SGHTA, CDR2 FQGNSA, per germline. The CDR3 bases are TGTGCCAGCAGCTTAAACCCAGGGGCCGGCGAGCAGTACTTC. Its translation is CASSLNPGAGEQYF.

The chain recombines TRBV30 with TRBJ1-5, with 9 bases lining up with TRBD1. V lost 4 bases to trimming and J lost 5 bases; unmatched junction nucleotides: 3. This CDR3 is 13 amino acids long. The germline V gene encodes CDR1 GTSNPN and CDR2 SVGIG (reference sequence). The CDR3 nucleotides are TGTGCCTGGACGGGACAGGGCGATCAGCCCCAGCATTTT. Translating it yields CAWTGQGDQPQHF.

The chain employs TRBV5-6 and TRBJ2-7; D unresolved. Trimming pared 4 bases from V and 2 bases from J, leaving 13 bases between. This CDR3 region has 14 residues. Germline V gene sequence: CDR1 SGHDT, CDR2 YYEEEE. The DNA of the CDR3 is TGTGCCAGCAGCCCCCTTGGCCGAACCTACGAGCAGTACGTC. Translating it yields CASSPLGRTYEQYV.

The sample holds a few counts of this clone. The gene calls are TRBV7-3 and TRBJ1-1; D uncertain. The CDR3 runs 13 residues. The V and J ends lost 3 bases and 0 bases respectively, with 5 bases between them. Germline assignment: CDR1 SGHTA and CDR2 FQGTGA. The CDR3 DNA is TGTGCCAGCAGCTTCAATCTGAACACTGAAGCTTTCTTT. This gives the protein CASSFNLNTEAFF.

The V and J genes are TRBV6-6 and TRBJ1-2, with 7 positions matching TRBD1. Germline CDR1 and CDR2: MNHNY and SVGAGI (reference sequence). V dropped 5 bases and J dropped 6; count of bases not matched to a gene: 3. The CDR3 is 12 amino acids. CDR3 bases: TGTGCCAGCAGTCGACAGGGTCATGGCTACACCTTC. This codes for CASSRQGHGYTF.

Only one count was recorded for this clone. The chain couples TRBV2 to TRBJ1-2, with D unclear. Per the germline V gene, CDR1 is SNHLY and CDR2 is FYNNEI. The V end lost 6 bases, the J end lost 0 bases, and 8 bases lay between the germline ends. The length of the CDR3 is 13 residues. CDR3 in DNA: TGTGCCAGCAGCCGCGGAGCTAACTATGGCTACACCTTC. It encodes CASSRGANYGYTF.

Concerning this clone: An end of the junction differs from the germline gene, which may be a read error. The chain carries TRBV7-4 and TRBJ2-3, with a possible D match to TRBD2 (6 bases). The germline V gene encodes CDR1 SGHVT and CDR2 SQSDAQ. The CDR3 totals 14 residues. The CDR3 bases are TGTGCCAGCAGTTTAGCGTTAACTAGCGATACGCAGTATTTT. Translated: CASSLALTSDTQYF.

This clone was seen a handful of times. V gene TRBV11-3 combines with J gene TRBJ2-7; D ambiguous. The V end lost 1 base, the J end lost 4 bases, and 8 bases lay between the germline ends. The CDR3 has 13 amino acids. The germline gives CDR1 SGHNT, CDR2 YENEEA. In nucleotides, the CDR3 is TGTGCCAGCAGCTTAGGGGTCGGTTACGAGCAGTACGTC. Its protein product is CASSLGVGYEQYV.

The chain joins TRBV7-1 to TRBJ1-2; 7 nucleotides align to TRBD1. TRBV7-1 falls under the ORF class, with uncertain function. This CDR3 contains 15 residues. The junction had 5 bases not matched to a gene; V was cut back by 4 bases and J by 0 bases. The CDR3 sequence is CASSLARGPNYGYTF. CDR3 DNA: TGTGCCAGCAGCTTAGCTAGGGGGCCTAACTATGGCTACACCTTC.

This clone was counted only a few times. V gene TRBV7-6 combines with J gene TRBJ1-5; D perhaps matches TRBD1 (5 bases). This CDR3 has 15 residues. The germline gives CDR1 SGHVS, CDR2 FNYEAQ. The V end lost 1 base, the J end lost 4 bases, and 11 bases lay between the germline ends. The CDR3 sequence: CASSLGDSLNQPQHF. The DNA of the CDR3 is TGTGCCAGCAGCTTAGGTGACAGTTTGAATCAGCCCCAGCATTTT.

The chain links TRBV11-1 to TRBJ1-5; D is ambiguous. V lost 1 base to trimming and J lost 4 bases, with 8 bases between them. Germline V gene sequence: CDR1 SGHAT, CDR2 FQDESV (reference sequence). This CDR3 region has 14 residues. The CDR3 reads CASSLGGSNQPQHF. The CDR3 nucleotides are TGTGCCAGCAGCTTAGGAGGGTCGAATCAGCCCCAGCATTTT.

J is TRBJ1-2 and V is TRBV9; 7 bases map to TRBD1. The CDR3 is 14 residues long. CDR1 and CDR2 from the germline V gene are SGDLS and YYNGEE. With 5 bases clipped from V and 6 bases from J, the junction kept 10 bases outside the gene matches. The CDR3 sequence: CASRRQGRGDGYTF. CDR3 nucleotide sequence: TGTGCCAGCAGACGACAGGGACGTGGGGATGGCTACACCTTC.